The 24 T cell receptor beta chains listed next were all sequenced from one sample in a study of technical replicates of blood from a few donors. Some clones are missing from TCRdb's copy, which holds only in-frame ones; the method was immunoSEQ multiplex PCR. Counted here are 75,000 to 100,000 clones, about 95% occurring once; the ten biggest clones make up less than 0.4%. Sequenced material: T cells isolated from PBMCs. Receptors originate from a human donor in good health.

This clone showed up just a few times. The CDR3 spells CASRDGRVVETEAFF. CDR3 sequence (DNA): TGTGCCAGCAGGGACGGCAGGGTAGTGGAGACTGAAGCTTTCTTT. V is TRBV7-9 and J is TRBJ1-1; possibly TRBD1 for D (5 bases). The CDR3 is 15 residues long. CDR1 is SEHNR and CDR2 is FQNEAQ in the germline V gene (reference sequence). Trimming took off 6 bases at V and 5 bases at J, with 19 bases between the two ends.

V is TRBV28 and J is TRBJ2-7; D is perhaps TRBD1 (5 bases). The CDR3 runs 13 residues. Deletions cut 10 bases from V and 3 bases from J, with 16 bases between. Germline loops: CDR1 MDHEN, CDR2 SYDVKM. The CDR3 loop is CATIDRSYYEQYF. In nucleotides, the CDR3 is TGTGCCACTATCGACAGAAGTTACTACGAGCAGTACTTC.

The V gene is TRBV5-4, the J gene TRBJ2-1, with 10 bases matching TRBD2. The V gene end was trimmed by 4 bases and the J gene end by 4 bases; junction bases not matched to a gene: 2. CDR3 length: 14 amino acids. Per the germline V gene, CDR1 is SGHNT and CDR2 is YYREEE (reference sequence). The CDR3 DNA sequence: TGTGCCAGCAGCGCTAGCGGGAGTTACAATGAGCAGTTCTTC. Its protein is CASSASGSYNEQFF.

The genes are TRBV29-1 and TRBJ2-7; 7 bases fit TRBD1. This CDR3 has 13 residues. Germline V gene sequence: CDR1 SQVTM, CDR2 ANQGSEA. Unmatched junction bases numbered 8, after V lost 6 bases and J lost 3 bases. This chain's CDR3 is CSVEPGQNYEQYF. The CDR3 DNA reads TGCAGCGTGGAACCGGGACAGAACTACGAGCAGTACTTC.

The gene calls are TRBV4-3 and TRBJ1-4, with 7 nucleotides matching TRBD1. Germline CDR1 and CDR2: LGHNA and YSLEER. J was trimmed by 5 bases and V by 4 bases; bases with no gene match: 7. The length of the CDR3 is 15 residues. The CDR3: CASSRLTGYNEKLFF. The CDR3 bases are TGCGCCAGCAGCCGATTGACAGGGTACAATGAAAAACTGTTTTTT.

V is TRBV30 and J is TRBJ1-5; no reliable D call. CDR3 length equals 13 residues. Germline V gene sequence: CDR1 GTSNPN, CDR2 SVGIG (reference sequence). Trimming cost V 1 base and J 5 bases, with 9 bases left between them. The CDR3 loop reads CAWSGEEDQPQHF. CDR3 nucleotide sequence: TGTGCCTGGAGTGGAGAGGAGGATCAGCCCCAGCATTTT.

The gene calls are TRBV14 and TRBJ1-1; 9 bases map to TRBD1. This CDR3 is built from 15 residues. The J segment lost 5 bases and the V segment lost 4 bases, leaving 8 bases of the junction unmatched. Germline V CDR1 and CDR2: SGHDN, FVKESK. The CDR3 region has the DNA TGTGCCAGCAGCCCGCGACAGGGGGGGAAGACTGAAGCTTTCTTT. Its protein product is CASSPRQGGKTEAFF.

This CDR3 reads CASSLATGEIEKLFF. The CDR3 DNA reads TGTGCCAGCAGCTTAGCGACAGGGGAAATAGAAAAACTGTTTTTT. The chain employs TRBV7-2 and TRBJ1-4, with 8 bases aligning to TRBD1. The germline V gene has CDR1 SGHTA and CDR2 FQGNSA. This CDR3 is 15 amino acids long. Unmatched junction bases numbered 5, after V lost 0 bases and J lost 8 bases.

The V gene is TRBV7-6, the J gene TRBJ2-1; 7 bases are shared with TRBD1. In germline, CDR1 is SGHVS, CDR2 FNYEAQ. V dropped 5 bases and J dropped 15; count of bases not matched to a gene: 10. The CDR3 runs 12 residues. The CDR3 here is CASSDPPGQRFF. The CDR3 nucleotides read TGTGCCAGCAGCGACCCTCCGGGACAGAGGTTCTTC.

The chain employs TRBV30 and TRBJ2-1, with D uncertain. The CDR3 contains 11 residues. With 4 bases removed from V and 7 bases from J, the gap between germline ends came to 8 bases. Germline V gene sequence: CDR1 GTSNPN, CDR2 SVGIG (reference sequence). The CDR3 sequence is CAWNGWNEQFF. CDR3 bases: TGTGCCTGGAACGGGTGGAATGAGCAGTTCTTC.

The chain employs TRBV5-6 and TRBJ2-3; 11 bases are a match to TRBD2. Trimming cost V 1 base and J 4 bases; bases outside gene matches: 11. CDR3 size: 18 residues. Germline V CDR1 and CDR2: SGHDT, YYEEEE. CDR3 nucleotides: TGTGCCAGCAGCTTGAGGAGACTAGCGGGGAGGGTTGCAGATACGCAGTATTTT. Its protein product is CASSLRRLAGRVADTQYF.

V is TRBV11-2 and J is TRBJ2-2; 11 nucleotides match TRBD1. The ends lost 3 bases at V and 6 bases at J; junction bases unmatched: 3. The V gene's germline CDR1 is SGHAT and CDR2 FQNNGV. CDR3 length equals 15 residues. CDR3 bases: TGTGCCAGCAGCTTGGAGGGACAGGGGGCCGGGGAGCTGTTTTTT. As protein: CASSLEGQGAGELFF.

A remark on this clone: This sample also contains other DNA sequences that code for the same CDR3. This chain connects TRBV28 to TRBJ2-5; D gene ambiguous. The CDR3 runs to 13 residues. CDR1 and CDR2 (germline): MDHEN, SYDVKM. The V gene lost 2 bases and the J gene lost 0 bases, with 4 bases spanning the gap. CDR3 sequence (DNA): TGTGCCAGCAGTTTAGAGTACCAAGAGACCCAGTACTTC. Translating it yields CASSLEYQETQYF.

The rearrangement uses TRBV7-2 and TRBJ2-4; unclear D gene. The CDR3 is 13 residues long. Trimming stripped 5 bases from V and 6 bases from J, with 11 bases between. Looked up from germline, CDR1 is SGHTA and CDR2 is FQGNSA. CDR3 region: CASSRRPGNIQYF. Written as DNA, the CDR3 is TGTGCCAGCAGCCGCCGTCCGGGAAACATTCAGTACTTC.

This chain links TRBV19 with TRBJ2-7; 7 bases agree with TRBD2. The CDR3 has 16 residues. Per germline, CDR1 LNHDA and CDR2 SQIVND (reference sequence). The junction had 15 bases not matched to a gene; V was cut back by 4 bases and J by 6 bases. CDR3 bases: TGTGCCAGTAGTACCCCGTCGGAGGTTAGGGAGGGCGAGCAGTACTTC. It is translated as CASSTPSEVREGEQYF.

In its sample, this clone was seen once. The rearrangement uses TRBV9 and TRBJ2-7; a possible D gene is TRBD2 (6 bases). V dropped 0 bases and J dropped 3 bases, with 10 bases sitting between them. Germline CDR1 reads SGDLS; CDR2 reads YYNGEE. CDR3 length: 14 amino acids. DNA for the CDR3: TGTGCCAGCAGCGTAGGAAATAGCGGCTACGAGCAGTACTTC. It specifies CASSVGNSGYEQYF.

The chain couples TRBV6-5 to TRBJ1-2, with 7 bases identical to TRBD1. The CDR3 loop spans 15 amino acids. Trimming cost V 7 bases and J 4 bases; bases outside gene matches: 12. From germline, CDR1 is MNHEY and CDR2 SVGAGI. CDR3 residues: CASTALQGELYGYTF. Written as DNA, the CDR3 is TGTGCCAGCACCGCCCTCCAGGGGGAACTCTATGGCTACACCTTC.

This chain links TRBV7-3 with TRBJ2-7; 12 positions match TRBD2. The junction had 6 bases not matched to a gene; V was cut back by 2 bases and J by 1 base. Looked up from germline, CDR1 is SGHTA and CDR2 is FQGTGA. This CDR3 has 17 residues. This CDR3 reads CASSLYPTSGSSYEQYF. CDR3 nucleotide sequence: TGTGCCAGCAGCTTATACCCGACTAGCGGGAGTTCCTACGAGCAGTACTTC.

This rearrangement joins TRBV4-1 to TRBJ2-7, with TRBD2 matching over 7 bases. J lost 2 bases, V lost 4 bases, and 8 bases had no gene match. Per germline, CDR1 MGHRA and CDR2 YSYEKL. There are 15 residues in the CDR3. The CDR3 is CASSLGGGGTYEQYF. Written as DNA, the CDR3 is TGCGCCAGCAGCCTGGGGGGGGGAGGAACCTACGAGCAGTACTTC.

The chain couples TRBV29-1 to TRBJ1-1; TRBD1 is a possible D gene (5 bases). The CDR3 consists of 13 residues. Per germline, CDR1 SQVTM and CDR2 ANQGSEA. Trimming removed 3 bases from V and 0 bases from J, with 8 bases in between. The CDR3 sequence is CSVDRVMNTEAFF. The CDR3 bases are TGCAGCGTTGACAGGGTTATGAACACTGAAGCTTTCTTT.

This clone has a single count. The junction does not match germline at one end; this may be a read error. The chain employs TRBV29-1 and TRBJ1-6, with D maybe TRBD1 (6 bases). Germline CDR1 SQVTM, CDR2 ANQGSEA. This CDR3 comprises 13 residues. CDR3 DNA sequence: TGCAGCTCCCCCCTAGGGGGATATTCGCCCCTCCACTTT. As protein: CSSPLGGYSPLHF.

The chain links TRBV29-1 to TRBJ2-7, with D maybe TRBD1 (5 bases). The CDR3 is made up of 11 amino acids. Trimming shortened V by 7 bases and J by 2 bases, and 9 bases separated the two germline ends. The germline V gene has CDR1 SQVTM and CDR2 ANQGSEA. The CDR3 region is CSGQMAYEQYF. For the CDR3, the DNA is TGCAGCGGACAGATGGCCTACGAGCAGTACTTC.

Only one count was recorded for this clone. The chain recombines TRBV6-5 with TRBJ2-3, with D possibly TRBD2 on 5 matching bases. The V and J ends lost 0 bases and 7 bases respectively, with 14 bases between them. In germline, CDR1 is MNHEY, CDR2 SVGAGI. The CDR3 is 15 amino acids. CDR3 sequence (DNA): TGTGCCAGCAGTTACTCGGGAGTTACCTTGTATACGCAGTATTTT. It translates to CASSYSGVTLYTQYF.

The CDR3 loop is CATSSTGPRELFF. The CDR3 nucleotides are TGTGCCACCAGCAGTACAGGGCCTCGGGAGCTGTTTTTT. The V and J genes are TRBV15 and TRBJ2-2, with D possibly being TRBD1 (6 bases). V was clipped by 3 bases and J by 9 bases, with 11 bases between them. The CDR3 runs 13 residues. Germline V CDR1 and CDR2: LNHNV, YYDKDF (reference sequence). The whole variable domain, remainder taken from reference TRBV15 and TRBJ2-2, is DAMVIQNPRYQVTQFGKPVTLSCSQTLNHNVMYWYQQKSSQAPKLLFHYYDKDFNNEADTPDNFQSRRPNTSFCFLDIRSPGLGDTAMYLCATSSTGPRELFFGEGSRLTVL.